These T cell receptor beta chains were read from a single sample in a study of control samples from healthy donors and cancer patients. The assay was immunoSEQ multiplex PCR, and TCRdb's table has in-frame clones only and misses some. The repertoire has 110,000 to 150,000 clones, around 90% of them found once; the top ten carry more than 4%. Sequenced material: blood. The origin of the receptors is a man aged 30-40 years in good health. Each CDR3 is given without its conserved first and last residue. Each record gives: V gene, clone size, CDR3 protein. Not all rows give a size; the values are once, few, many and, for expanded clones, a class.

>TRBV9|NA
ASSVDSLGNTIY
>TRBV5-1|NA
ASSLAGTSGNEQF
>TRBV11-2|NA
ASSLEPAGTGGPHGYT
>TRBV2|NA
ASRGASGYSDTQY
>TRBV4-3|NA
ASSQAGQGVNYGYT
>TRBV6-2/TRBV6-3|NA
ASSREGQGGRETQY
>TRBV6-2/TRBV6-3|NA
ASSSPTNRVNQPQH
>TRBV14|few
ASSQGGQGGEKLF
>TRBV2|few
ASSAWYEQY
>TRBV7-9|once
ASSALIDEQF
>TRBV10-3|NA
AISAGQGIFDEQY
>TRBV14|NA
ASSQDPHNSPLH
>TRBV24-1|NA
ATSDFGGYTDTQY
>TRBV11-3|NA
ASSMTSGTDTQY
>TRBV30|many
AWSSTGTGGNTEAF
>TRBV12-5|NA
ASGLARTSGRARVGELF
>TRBV12-3/TRBV12-4|NA
ASRGQLKETQY
>TRBV6-1|NA
ASSDRGVFLQETQY
>TRBV7-8|NA
ASSLGDPLDTQY
>TRBV9|NA
ATGTPNYGYT
>TRBV15|NA
ATSRDLDRGIVYEQY
>TRBV11-3|NA
ASSFRENGAYEQY
>TRBV15|NA
ATSYTRDTGFNEQF
>TRBV7-8|NA
ASSTTGRQGQPQH